This is a list of T cell receptor beta chains from one sample in a study of blood T cell repertoires in COVID-19. Assay: immunoSEQ multiplex PCR; the TCRdb copy retains only in-frame clones and omits some. The repertoire holds 150,000 to 200,000 clones, around four fifths seen once, with around 2.7% in the top ten. The sequenced sample was peripheral blood. The receptor set was obtained from an older man with acute or convalescent COVID-19. Both conserved end residues are part of each CDR3. The D gene is left open where the match is weak. Clone size is stated in some rows and not others, as once, few, many or a class when expanded.

V	J	size	D	DNA	CDR3
TRBV6-5	TRBJ2-5	once	TRBD1	TGTGCCAGTCTGGACAGGGCAACAGGGGAGACCCAGTACTTC	CASLDRATGETQYF
TRBV5-1	TRBJ1-4	few	-	TGCGCCAGCAGCTTTGGGAGGGGTACAGGTGAAAAACTGTTTTTT	CASSFGRGTGEKLFF
TRBV7-6	TRBJ2-1	-	TRBD2	TGTGCCAGCAGCTTAGAGAGTATTGGGGCTAGCGGTCTGGGGATGGGTGAGCAGTTCTTC	CASSLESIGASGLGMGEQFF
TRBV7-2	TRBJ2-3	few	-	TGTGCCAGCAGCTTAAGCCGCTCAGATACGCAGTATTTT	CASSLSRSDTQYF
TRBV5-4	TRBJ2-5	-	-	TGTGCCAGCAGCAGCATACAAGAGACCCAGTACTTC	CASSSIQETQYF
TRBV14	TRBJ1-1	-	TRBD1	TGTGCCAGCAGCCAAGTCCCTTTTATAACAGGGGACGACACTGAAGCTTTCTTT	CASSQVPFITGDDTEAFF
TRBV7-2	TRBJ1-1	-	TRBD1	TGTGCCAGCAGCCCGAGGACAGGGGATCTTGAAGCTTTCTTT	CASSPRTGDLEAFF
TRBV28	TRBJ2-3	-	TRBD2	TGTGCCAGCAACCCAAGCGGGGGCCACACAGATACGCAGTATTTT	CASNPSGGHTDTQYF
TRBV2	TRBJ1-2	few	TRBD1	TGTGCCAGCAGGCATAACAGGGGTTTGGGGAACTATGGCTACACCTTC	CASRHNRGLGNYGYTF
TRBV5-4	TRBJ2-3	once	TRBD2	TGTGCCAGCAGAACTAGCGGGGGACCGGATACGCAGTATTTT	CASRTSGGPDTQYF
TRBV19	TRBJ1-1	once	TRBD1	TGTGCCAGTAGTAGCGCATCCAGGGGGAGGAACACTGAAGCTTTCTTT	CASSSASRGRNTEAFF
TRBV12-3/TRBV12-4	TRBJ1-3	-	-	TGTGCCAGCAGCGAGGGATATGGAAACACCATATATTTT	CASSEGYGNTIYF
TRBV27	TRBJ2-5	-	TRBD2	TGTGCCAGCAGTCCGAGATCCGGGACTAGCGACGAGACCCAGTACTTC	CASSPRSGTSDETQYF
TRBV20-1	TRBJ2-3	-	-	TGCAGTGCTAGTCTTGGGGAGGTCACAGATACGCAGTATTTT	CSASLGEVTDTQYF
TRBV24-1	TRBJ1-3	-	TRBD1	TGTGCCACCAGTGATCCGGCGACAGGGGATTCTGGAAACACCATGTATTTT	CATSDPATGDSGNTMYF
TRBV6-5	TRBJ1-2	-	-	TGTGCCAGCAGTTACTCGTCAGTAAACGATGGCTACACCTTC	CASSYSSVNDGYTF
TRBV5-1	TRBJ1-1	-	TRBD1	TGCGCCAGCAGCTTGGCTACCGGGACAGGAGATGAAGCTTTCTTT	CASSLATGTGDEAFF
TRBV9	TRBJ2-3	-	-	TGTGCCAGCAGCGTACGGTCCATAGGGGCAGATACGCAGTATTTT	CASSVRSIGADTQYF
TRBV7-2	TRBJ2-3	-	TRBD2	TGTGCCAGCAGCTTAGTTCCGGGACTAGCGGGCACAGATACGCAGTATTTT	CASSLVPGLAGTDTQYF
TRBV29-1	TRBJ1-1	-	-	TGCAGCGTTGTCGGACAGCTGAACACTGAAGCTTTCTTT	CSVVGQLNTEAFF
TRBV6-5	TRBJ2-7	few	TRBD1	TGTGCCAGCAGTACCCCCGGGACAGGGCTCGCCGAGCAGTACTTC	CASSTPGTGLAEQYF
TRBV28	TRBJ2-5	-	TRBD1	TGTGCCAGCAGTCCCCATGGGACAGGGGATAGGGGGACCCAGTACTTC	CASSPHGTGDRGTQYF
TRBV27	TRBJ1-1	once	TRBD1	TGTGCCAGCAGTTGGGGACAGGGTAGAGGGGCGGCTTTCTTT	CASSWGQGRGAAFF
TRBV18	TRBJ1-1	-	-	TGTGCCAGCTCACCAGGGGGCCTATTTGAAGCTTTCTTT	CASSPGGLFEAFF
TRBV7-8	TRBJ1-1	-	TRBD1	TGTGCCAGCAGCCCACAGGGGGCGATGAACACTGAAGCTTTCTTT	CASSPQGAMNTEAFF
TRBV21-1	TRBJ2-6	-	-	TGTGCCAGCAGCAAAGTCGGACAGGCTGGGGCCAACGTCCTGACTTTC	CASSKVGQAGANVLTF
TRBV6-5	TRBJ1-2	-	TRBD1	TGTGCCAGCAGTTCGACAGGGGGCGGCTATGGCTACACCTTC	CASSSTGGGYGYTF
TRBV10-1	TRBJ1-1	-	-	TGCGCCAGCAGTCCGGGACTCCAGGACACTGAAGCTTTCTTT	CASSPGLQDTEAFF
TRBV6-5	TRBJ1-4	few	-	TGTGCCACCTCCGTGACAGTCAATGAAAAACTGTTTTTT	CATSVTVNEKLFF
TRBV30	TRBJ1-2	few	-	TGTGCCTGGAGTGTACAACAGGGCAGGAACTATGGCTACACCTTC	CAWSVQQGRNYGYTF
TRBV5-4	TRBJ1-1	-	-	TGTGCCAGCAGCCGGGAGGTGGCCACTGAAGCTTTCTTT	CASSREVATEAFF
TRBV10-3	TRBJ1-1	-	TRBD1	TGTGCCATCAGTGGAGGACAGGGCACTGAAGCTTTCTTT	CAISGGQGTEAFF
TRBV13	TRBJ2-1	-	TRBD2	TGTGCCAGCAGCTTGGGGACTAGTCTTCTTGAGCAGTTCTTC	CASSLGTSLLEQFF
TRBV28	TRBJ1-5	-	-	TGTGCCAGCAGTTTATCGGGGGGGCCGGATCAGCCCCAGCATTTT	CASSLSGGPDQPQHF
TRBV19	TRBJ1-2	few	TRBD1	TGTGCCAGTAGTCTACCATGGGACAGCTATGGCTACACCTTC	CASSLPWDSYGYTF
TRBV7-2	TRBJ2-3	-	TRBD2	TGTGCCAGCAGCCGGACTAGCGGGAGGGCCAGAGGTTCAGATACGCAGTATTTT	CASSRTSGRARGSDTQYF
TRBV21-1	TRBJ2-7	-	-	TGTGCCAGCAGCCGGGTGCCGGGAGTGGAGCAGTACTTC	CASSRVPGVEQYF
TRBV30	TRBJ2-1	-	TRBD2	TGTGCCTGGAGCCCCCCGGGACTAGCGGTTTTTATCTTC	CAWSPPGLAVFIF
TRBV2	TRBJ1-2	few	-	TGTGCCAGCAGTGTGCGGACTAACTATGGCTACACCTTC	CASSVRTNYGYTF
TRBV6-1	TRBJ1-4	-	-	TGTGCCAGCAGTGAGACACAGGGTCTTGGGGAAAAACTGTTTTTT	CASSETQGLGEKLFF
TRBV5-4	TRBJ2-7	-	-	TGTGCCAGCAGCTTGGAACCCAGTTCCTACGAGCAGTACTTC	CASSLEPSSYEQYF
TRBV10-1	TRBJ2-4	-	-	TGCGCCAGCAGTGACTCCGGGGTACCGCGCATTCAGTACTTC	CASSDSGVPRIQYF
TRBV3-1/TRBV3-2	TRBJ2-1	-	TRBD2	TGTGCCAGCAGCCAAGAAGCGGGAGGGGTGTTCTTC	CASSQEAGGVFF